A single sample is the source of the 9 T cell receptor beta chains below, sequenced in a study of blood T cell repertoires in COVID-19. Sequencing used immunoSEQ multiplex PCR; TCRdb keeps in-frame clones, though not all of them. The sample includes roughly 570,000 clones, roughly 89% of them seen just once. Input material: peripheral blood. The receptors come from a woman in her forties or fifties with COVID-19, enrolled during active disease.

The CDR3 region is CASSLRLADGELFF. CDR3 bases: TGTGCCAGCAGCCTACGACTAGCGGACGGGGAGCTGTTTTTT. The rearrangement uses TRBV9 and TRBJ2-2, with 9 positions matching TRBD2. The CDR3 loop spans 14 amino acids. The germline V gene encodes CDR1 SGDLS and CDR2 YYNGEE. V dropped 4 bases and J dropped 7; count of bases not matched to a gene: 5. The full variable domain, completed using reference TRBV9 and TRBJ2-2, is DSGVTQTPKHLITATGQRVTLRCSPRSGDLSVYWYQQSLDQGLQFLIQYYNGEERAKGNILERFSAQQFPDLHSELNLSSLELGDSALYFCASSLRLADGELFFGEGSRLTVL.

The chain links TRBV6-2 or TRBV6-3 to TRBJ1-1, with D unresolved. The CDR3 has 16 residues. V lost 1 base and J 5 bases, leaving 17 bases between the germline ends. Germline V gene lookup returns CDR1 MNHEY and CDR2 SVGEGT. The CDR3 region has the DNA TGTGCCAGCAGTTACTTACCGGGGAGGGTGTTGACTGAAGCTTTCTTT. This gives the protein CASSYLPGRVLTEAFF.

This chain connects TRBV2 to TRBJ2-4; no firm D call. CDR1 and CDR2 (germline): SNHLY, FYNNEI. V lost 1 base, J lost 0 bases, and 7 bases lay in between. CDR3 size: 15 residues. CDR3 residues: CASSEGALAKNIQYF. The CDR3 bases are TGTGCCAGCAGTGAAGGGGCCCTAGCCAAAAACATTCAGTACTTC.

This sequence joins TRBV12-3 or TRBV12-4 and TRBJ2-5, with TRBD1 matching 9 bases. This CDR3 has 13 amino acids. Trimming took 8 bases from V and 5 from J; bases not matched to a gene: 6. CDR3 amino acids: CASLATGGETQYF. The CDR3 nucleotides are TGTGCCAGCTTAGCGACAGGGGGGGAGACCCAGTACTTC.

The CDR3 loop is CASSEQGTSLGNTIYF. CDR3 nucleotides: TGCGCCAGCAGCGAACAGGGGACAAGTCTTGGAAACACCATATATTTT. V usage is TRBV5-1 and J usage is TRBJ1-3; 7 nucleotides match TRBD1. Trimming removed 4 bases from V and 3 bases from J; junction bases left unmatched: 10. Germline V CDR1 and CDR2: SGHRS, YFSETQ. The CDR3 is made up of 16 amino acids.

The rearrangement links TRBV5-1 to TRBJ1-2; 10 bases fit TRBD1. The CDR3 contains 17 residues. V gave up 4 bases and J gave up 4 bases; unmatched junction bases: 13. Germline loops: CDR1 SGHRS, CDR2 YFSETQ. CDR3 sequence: CASSRSADRGALYGYTF. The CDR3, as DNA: TGCGCCAGCAGCCGTAGCGCGGACAGGGGGGCTCTCTATGGCTACACCTTC.

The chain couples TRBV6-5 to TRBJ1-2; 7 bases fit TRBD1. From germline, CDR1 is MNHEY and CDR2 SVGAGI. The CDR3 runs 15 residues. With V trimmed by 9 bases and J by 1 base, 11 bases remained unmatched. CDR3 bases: TGTGCCAGTGTGCTCGGACAGGTCTTTAACTATGGCTACACCTTC. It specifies CASVLGQVFNYGYTF.

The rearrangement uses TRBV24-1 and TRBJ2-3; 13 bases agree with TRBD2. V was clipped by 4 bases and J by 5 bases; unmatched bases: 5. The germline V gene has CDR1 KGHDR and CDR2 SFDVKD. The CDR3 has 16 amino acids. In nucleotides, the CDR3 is TGTGCCACCAGTGAAACGACTAGCGGGGGGTTAGATACGCAGTATTTT. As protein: CATSETTSGGLDTQYF.

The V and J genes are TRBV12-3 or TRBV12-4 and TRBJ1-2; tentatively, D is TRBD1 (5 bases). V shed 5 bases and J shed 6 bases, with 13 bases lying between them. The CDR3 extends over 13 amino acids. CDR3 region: CASSTQGGNGYTF. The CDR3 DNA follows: TGTGCCAGCAGTACTCAGGGCGGTAATGGCTACACCTTC.